A single sample gave rise to the 14 T cell receptor beta chains below, sequenced in a study of Ad26.COV2.S vaccination and SARS-CoV-2 variants (dated by TCRdb to about 2021). The library was made by the immunoSEQ multiplex PCR assay. TCRdb mirrors the immuneACCESS table, restricted to in-frame sequences. Some clones are absent from its copies; in checked studies, under half trace to an unresolved V gene, and the reason for the others is unknown. The sample records 300,000 to 450,000 clones, approximately 84% of which are singletons. The ten largest clones capture approximately 3.5% of the sample. What the treatment or condition label conveys for this sample: roughly 19 received Ad26.COV2.S at low or high dose, single or two shots; roughly 5 received placebo; per-sample allocation not given. Repertoires of vaccine and placebo recipients were sequenced from samples collected on day 63 after the first injection.

Here the sequenced sample was peripheral blood, taken in a trial of Ad26.COV2.S vaccine versus placebo. These receptors were taken from a person between 18 and 65 years old who received the Ad26.COV2.S COVID-19 vaccine or a placebo.

The rearrangement joins TRBV9 to TRBJ1-1, with unresolved D. Trimming cost V 4 bases and J 6 bases, with 16 bases left between them. The CDR3 is 14 residues long. Per germline, CDR1 SGDLS and CDR2 YYNGEE. This CDR3 reads CASSPSTYEPEAFF. CDR3 nucleotides: TGTGCCAGCAGCCCGTCTACTTACGAACCTGAAGCTTTCTTT.

With regard to this clone: Other DNA sequences from this sample encode an identical CDR3 as well. J is TRBJ2-1 and V is TRBV7-2; 7 bases map to TRBD2. Germline trimming cut 1 base from V and 4 bases from J; bases unmatched to any gene: 4. CDR1 and CDR2 from the germline V gene are SGHTA and FQGNSA. This CDR3 is built from 15 residues. The CDR3 reads CASSLGLAGYNEQFF. CDR3 sequence (DNA): TGTGCCAGCAGCTTAGGACTAGCTGGGTACAATGAGCAGTTCTTC.

This chain joins TRBV6-5 and TRBJ2-7; unclear D gene. This CDR3 contains 16 residues. Trimming stripped 3 bases from V and 2 bases from J, with 17 bases between. The germline CDR1 and CDR2 sequences are MNHEY and SVGAGI. The CDR3 nucleotides are TGTGCCAGCAGTTATCCTCCGGTGACTCAGACCTACGAGCAGTACTTC. It codes for CASSYPPVTQTYEQYF.

The chain carries TRBV5-1 and TRBJ1-3, with D possibly being TRBD1 (6 bases). Germline V CDR1 and CDR2: SGHRS, YFSETQ. V lost 4 bases and J lost 4, with 9 bases in between. The CDR3 covers 13 residues. The CDR3 sequence is CASSRDIGNTIYF. As DNA, the CDR3 is TGCGCCAGCAGCCGGGACATAGGAAACACCATATATTTT.

In its sample, this clone was seen once. The V and J genes are TRBV5-1 and TRBJ1-6, with a possible D match to TRBD1 (5 bases). Germline-derived CDR1 and CDR2 are SGHRS and YFSETQ. V gave up 4 bases and J gave up 6 bases, with 14 bases separating them. This CDR3 region has 15 residues. The DNA for the CDR3 is TGCGCCAGCAGCCTGGAAAGTGGGACTAATTCACCCCTCCACTTT. This sequence encodes CASSLESGTNSPLHF.

The genes are TRBV4-3 and TRBJ1-5, with 7 positions matching TRBD1. V lost 0 bases to trimming and J lost 3 bases; unmatched junction nucleotides: 5. The germline CDR1 and CDR2 sequences are LGHNA and YSLEER. This CDR3 comprises 16 residues. The CDR3 sequence is CASSQDHGTVNQPQHF. The CDR3 region has the DNA TGCGCCAGCAGCCAAGATCACGGGACAGTCAATCAGCCCCAGCATTTT.

J is TRBJ2-3 and V is TRBV6-5; tentatively, D is TRBD1 or TRBD2 (5 bases each). CDR3 length equals 15 residues. The germline V gene encodes CDR1 MNHEY and CDR2 SVGAGI. V lost 0 bases and J 1 base, leaving 8 bases between the germline ends. CDR3 bases: TGTGCCAGCAGTTACTCTCCGGGACGCACAGATACGCAGTATTTT. Translating it yields CASSYSPGRTDTQYF.

The V call is TRBV3-1 (or the pseudogene TRBV3-2), the J call TRBJ2-1; D possibly corresponds to TRBD1 (6 bases). Deletions cut 1 base from V and 7 bases from J, with 14 bases between. CDR1 is LGHDT, CDR2 YNNKEL, per germline (reference sequence). The CDR3 runs to 15 residues. The CDR3 region has the DNA TGTGCCAGCAGCCAAGTGTCTAGCAGGGGAAATGAGCAGTTCTTC. Its translation: CASSQVSSRGNEQFF.

The J gene is TRBJ1-6, the V gene TRBV30, with 9 nucleotides matching TRBD1. The CDR3 spans 14 residues. Germline lookup yields CDR1 GTSNPN and CDR2 SVGIG (reference sequence). The J segment lost 9 bases and the V segment lost 3 bases, leaving 6 bases of the junction unmatched. The CDR3 sequence: CAWSLTGGGSPLHF. The CDR3 DNA is TGTGCCTGGAGCCTGACAGGGGGGGGTTCACCCCTCCACTTT.

This clone has just a few counts. The chain has TRBV9 and TRBJ2-3, with 10 bases lining up with TRBD2. After removal of 0 bases from V and 3 bases from J, the junction contained 4 bases not matched to a gene. The CDR3 runs to 16 residues. Germline values: CDR1 SGDLS, CDR2 YYNGEE. This CDR3 is CASSVGAGGPTDTQYF. For the CDR3, the DNA is TGTGCCAGCAGCGTAGGAGCGGGAGGGCCAACAGATACGCAGTATTTT.

The chain employs TRBV14 and TRBJ2-7; no clear D. The germline CDR1 and CDR2 sequences are SGHDN and FVKESK. This CDR3 has 15 residues. V was trimmed by 0 bases and J by 1 base, leaving 10 bases between them. The CDR3 here is CASSQDRGSSYEQYF. CDR3 DNA: TGTGCCAGCAGCCAAGATCGTGGCAGTTCCTACGAGCAGTACTTC.

This clone is a singleton in its sample. The CDR3 here is CASSQGQDYGYTF. Here the CDR3 DNA reads TGTGCCAGCAGTCAAGGTCAGGACTATGGCTACACCTTC. This rearrangement joins TRBV6-2 or TRBV6-3 to TRBJ1-2; D gene ambiguous. The CDR3 loop spans 13 amino acids. Germline-derived CDR1 and CDR2 are MNHEY and SVGEGT. The ends were cut back, 5 bases at V and 3 bases at J, with 10 bases in the middle.

This sequence joins TRBV30 and TRBJ2-3, with 8 nucleotides matching TRBD1. Germline V lookup: CDR1 GTSNPN, CDR2 SVGIG (reference sequence). V shed 7 bases, J shed 3 bases, and the junction held 15 bases outside the gene matches. The CDR3 contains 16 residues. CDR3 sequence (DNA): TGTGCCTCCAGCCACCCGGAAAACAGGGGGACAGATACGCAGTATTTT. This gives the protein CASSHPENRGTDTQYF.

This clone was counted a single time. The gene calls are TRBV20-1 and TRBJ2-3; TRBD1 aligns across 7 bases. The ends lost 3 bases at V and 6 bases at J; junction bases unmatched: 12. The germline CDR1 and CDR2 sequences are DFQATT and SNEGSKA (reference sequence). The CDR3 spans 15 residues. CDR3 sequence reads: CSASREGARADTQYF. The CDR3 bases are TGCAGTGCTAGTCGCGAGGGGGCGCGAGCTGATACGCAGTATTTT.